A selection of T cell receptor beta chains follows, all from one sample in a study of blood T cell repertoires in COVID-19. Generated by immunoSEQ multiplex PCR, the TCRdb table keeps only in-frame clones and is missing some. The sample contains roughly 350,000 clones, about 89% of which appear only once. The sample comprised peripheral blood. The receptors shown here come from a woman between 45 and 60 years old with COVID-19, enrolled during active disease. Both conserved end residues are part of each CDR3. Fields, in order: J gene, clone size, D gene, V gene, CDR3 DNA, CDR3 protein. The D gene is left open where the match is weak. Only part of the rows carry a size: once, few, many, or a class if the clone is expanded.

J gene: TRBJ2-3; clone size: .; D gene: TRBD2; V gene: TRBV3-1/TRBV3-2; CDR3 DNA: TGTGCCAGCAGCTTGACTAGCGGGAAGACAGATACGCAGTATTTT; CDR3 protein: CASSLTSGKTDTQYF
J gene: TRBJ2-2; clone size: .; D gene: TRBD2; V gene: TRBV19; CDR3 DNA: TGTGCCAGTAGTCTAAACGGACTAGCGGGAGTGGGCGGGGAGCTGTTTTTT; CDR3 protein: CASSLNGLAGVGGELFF
J gene: TRBJ1-2; clone size: .; D gene: .; V gene: TRBV5-1; CDR3 DNA: TGCGCCAGCAGCCTGAGTACCTCAGGGTTCGACGGCTACACCTTC; CDR3 protein: CASSLSTSGFDGYTF
J gene: TRBJ1-4; clone size: .; D gene: .; V gene: TRBV5-6; CDR3 DNA: TGTGCCAGCAGCTCCGGCGGACTAAAGCGTGAAAAACTGTTTTTT; CDR3 protein: CASSSGGLKREKLFF
J gene: TRBJ2-7; clone size: once; D gene: TRBD2; V gene: TRBV30; CDR3 DNA: TGTGCCTGGAGCCACCAGGCTAGCGGGAGGACAACCTACGAGCAGTACTTC; CDR3 protein: CAWSHQASGRTTYEQYF
J gene: TRBJ2-6; clone size: .; D gene: .; V gene: TRBV9; CDR3 DNA: TGTGCCAGCAGCGTAGAGGGGTCAGGGGACGAACACTTTGGGGCCAACGTCCTGACTTTC; CDR3 protein: CASSVEGSGDEHFGANVLTF
J gene: TRBJ2-2; clone size: .; D gene: .; V gene: TRBV7-8; CDR3 DNA: TGTGCCAGCAGCCGCGGGAACACCGGGGAGCTGTTTTTT; CDR3 protein: CASSRGNTGELFF
J gene: TRBJ2-5; clone size: .; D gene: TRBD2; V gene: TRBV2; CDR3 DNA: TGTGCCACCGGTTCCGCGGGAGGAGAGACCCAGTACTTC; CDR3 protein: CATGSAGGETQYF
J gene: TRBJ2-3; clone size: once; D gene: TRBD1; V gene: TRBV9; CDR3 DNA: TGTGCCAGCAGCGACTCCGGGACAGGGGGGCCAGATACGCAGTATTTT; CDR3 protein: CASSDSGTGGPDTQYF
J gene: TRBJ2-2; clone size: .; D gene: TRBD2; V gene: TRBV7-6; CDR3 DNA: TGTGCCAGCAGCCCCTCTAGCGGAGCAACCGGGGAGCTGTTTTTT; CDR3 protein: CASSPSSGATGELFF
J gene: TRBJ2-7; clone size: .; D gene: .; V gene: TRBV5-1; CDR3 DNA: TGCGCCAGCAGCCCCCAAAGCGGAAGCTCCTACGAGCAGTACTTC; CDR3 protein: CASSPQSGSSYEQYF
J gene: TRBJ1-5; clone size: .; D gene: TRBD1; V gene: TRBV7-9; CDR3 DNA: TGTGCCAGCAGCTCCTTGGGACAGGAAGGGAATCAGCCCCAGCATTTT; CDR3 protein: CASSSLGQEGNQPQHF
J gene: TRBJ2-1; clone size: .; D gene: .; V gene: TRBV9; CDR3 DNA: TGTGCCAGCAGCGGGAATGAGCGGGCCTACTACAATGAGCAGTTCTTC; CDR3 protein: CASSGNERAYYNEQFF
J gene: TRBJ1-1; clone size: .; D gene: TRBD1; V gene: TRBV27; CDR3 DNA: TGTGCCAGCAGTCCCACCCGGGACAGCAAAGCCATGAACACTGAAGCTTTCTTT; CDR3 protein: CASSPTRDSKAMNTEAFF
J gene: TRBJ2-7; clone size: .; D gene: .; V gene: TRBV24-1; CDR3 DNA: TGTGCCACCCTGACCAAGCAAACCCAGGGGAGGGGCTCCTGCGAGCAGTACTTC; CDR3 protein: CATLTKQTQGRGSCEQYF
J gene: TRBJ2-1; clone size: .; D gene: .; V gene: TRBV24-1; CDR3 DNA: TGTGCCACCAGTGATCCCTCGGGAGAATCAATGCATGAGCAGTTCTTC; CDR3 protein: CATSDPSGESMHEQFF
J gene: TRBJ2-1; clone size: once; D gene: TRBD2; V gene: TRBV7-2; CDR3 DNA: TGTGCCAGCAGCTTAGGTCAGGGACTAGCGGGAGTCGAGCAGTTCTTC; CDR3 protein: CASSLGQGLAGVEQFF